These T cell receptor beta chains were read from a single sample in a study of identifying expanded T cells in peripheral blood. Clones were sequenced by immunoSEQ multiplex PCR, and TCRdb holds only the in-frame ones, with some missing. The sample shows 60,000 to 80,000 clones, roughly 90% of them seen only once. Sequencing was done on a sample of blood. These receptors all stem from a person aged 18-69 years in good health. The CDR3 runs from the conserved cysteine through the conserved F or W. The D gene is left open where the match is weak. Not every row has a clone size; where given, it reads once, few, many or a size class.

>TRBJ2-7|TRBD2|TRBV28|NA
TGTGCCAGCAGTTTAGAGGCGGGAGGGCTGATCTACGAGCAGTACTTC
CASSLEAGGLIYEQYF
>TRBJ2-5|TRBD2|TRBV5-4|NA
TGTGCCAGCAGCTTTCGAGAGACTAGCGCCGAGACCCAGTACTTC
CASSFRETSAETQYF
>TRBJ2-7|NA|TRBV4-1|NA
TGCGCCAGCAGCCTACGGGACACTACCTACGAGCAGTACTTC
CASSLRDTTYEQYF
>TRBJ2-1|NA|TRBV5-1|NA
TGCGCCAGCAGCTTGGCGCTTTTTAACGTAAATGAGCAGTTCTTC
CASSLALFNVNEQFF
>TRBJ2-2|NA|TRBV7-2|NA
TGTGCCAGCAGCTTCGTTGCGCGGAGTGAGTCCGGGGAGCTGTTTTTT
CASSFVARSESGELFF
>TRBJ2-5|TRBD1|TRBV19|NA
TGTGCCAGTAGTATGTATGGGCGGGACAGGGAAGAGACCCAGTACTTC
CASSMYGRDREETQYF
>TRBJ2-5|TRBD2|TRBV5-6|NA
TGTGCCAGCAGCTTGGGGACTAGCGGGAGGGTTTACCAAGAGACCCAGTACTTC
CASSLGTSGRVYQETQYF
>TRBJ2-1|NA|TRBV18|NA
TGTGCCAGCTCGCTGGGGGGCCACAATGAGCAGTTCTTC
CASSLGGHNEQFF
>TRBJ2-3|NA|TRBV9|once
TGTGCCAGCAGCGTAGCAGCAACAGATACGCAGTATTTT
CASSVAATDTQYF
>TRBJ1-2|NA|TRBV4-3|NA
TGCGCCAGCAGCCAAGGGGGGTTTGGCTACACCTTC
CASSQGGFGYTF
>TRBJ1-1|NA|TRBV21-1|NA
TGTGCCAGCAGCAAAGCGCTGGGGAAAGGTATTGAAGCTTTCTTT
CASSKALGKGIEAFF
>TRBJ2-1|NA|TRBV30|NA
TGTGCCTGGAGCGGGCCGGGACGAGCGATCAATGAGCAGTTCTTC
CAWSGPGRAINEQFF
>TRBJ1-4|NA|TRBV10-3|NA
TGTGCCATCAGTACTACGGTGGGGGGAAAACTGTTTTTT
CAISTTVGGKLFF
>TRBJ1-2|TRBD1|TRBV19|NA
TGTGCCAGTAGTATCCCCGGGACAGGGGGCCACGGCTACACCTTC
CASSIPGTGGHGYTF
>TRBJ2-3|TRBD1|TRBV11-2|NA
TGTGCCAGCAGCTCCCTCCGGGACAGAGGGAGAGATACGCAGTATTTT
CASSSLRDRGRDTQYF
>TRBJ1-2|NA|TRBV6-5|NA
TGTGCCAGCAGTTACTCCGGGGCAGGCTACACCTTC
CASSYSGAGYTF
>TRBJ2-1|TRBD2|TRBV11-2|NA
TGTGCCAGCAGCTTCACTAGCGGGGACTACAATGAGCAGTTCTTC
CASSFTSGDYNEQFF
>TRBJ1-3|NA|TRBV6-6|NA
TGTGCTACCCGCCCGCGACAGAACTCTGGAAACACCATATATTTT
CATRPRQNSGNTIYF
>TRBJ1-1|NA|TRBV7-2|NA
TGTGCCAGCAGGCGGGGAGACACCCGAACTGAAGCTTTCTTT
CASRRGDTRTEAFF
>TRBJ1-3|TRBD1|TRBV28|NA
TGTGCCAGCAGTGCATTAGTTGTGAGGGGGCAACTCTCTGGAAACACCATATATTTT
CASSALVVRGQLSGNTIYF
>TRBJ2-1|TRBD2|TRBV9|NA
TGTGCCAGCCTCCCCTGGGCTAGCGGGGGCCACAATGAGCAGTTCTTC
CASLPWASGGHNEQFF
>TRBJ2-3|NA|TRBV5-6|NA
TGTGCCAGCAGCCGGACAGCGAGCACAGATACGCAGTATTTT
CASSRTASTDTQYF
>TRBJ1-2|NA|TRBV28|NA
TGTGCCAGCAGTCTAGGTGGCATAGATAACTATGGCTACACCTTC
CASSLGGIDNYGYTF
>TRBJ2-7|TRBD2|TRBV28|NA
TGTGCCAGCACCGTTCCGATGGGAGCGGGAGGGCCGGGGGAGCAGTACTTC
CASTVPMGAGGPGEQYF
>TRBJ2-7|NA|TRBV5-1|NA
TGCGCCAGCAGCTTGGACGGACAGCTAATACAGTACTTC
CASSLDGQLIQYF
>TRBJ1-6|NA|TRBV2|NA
TGTGCCAGCACCTACACCGCCGGTCTAAATTCACCCCTCCACTTT
CASTYTAGLNSPLHF
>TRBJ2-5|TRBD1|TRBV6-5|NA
TGTGCCAGCAGTTACATCGATGAGACAGGGTCAGAGACCCAGTACTTC
CASSYIDETGSETQYF
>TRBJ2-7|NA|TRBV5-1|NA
TGCGCCAGCAGCTTGCAACAGTCCTACGAGCAGTACTTC
CASSLQQSYEQYF
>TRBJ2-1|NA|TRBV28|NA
TGTGCCAGCAGGGGGGGAGCGGTGGATGAGCAGTTCTTC
CASRGGAVDEQFF
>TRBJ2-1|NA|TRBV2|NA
TGTGCCAGCACCATGGGGAAGGACTGGCACCCAGCAACCTACAATGAGCAGTTCTTC
CASTMGKDWHPATYNEQFF
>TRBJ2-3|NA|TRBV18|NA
TGTGCCAGCTCACCCGGAGGGCGGGGCAGCACAGATACGCAGTATTTT
CASSPGGRGSTDTQYF
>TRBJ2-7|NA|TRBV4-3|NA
TGCGCCAGCAGCCAAGTCCAGGGGATGCTCTACGAGCAGTACTTC
CASSQVQGMLYEQYF
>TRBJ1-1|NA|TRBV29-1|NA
TGCAGCGTTGACTTTTGGGGGGATGAAGCTTTCTTT
CSVDFWGDEAFF
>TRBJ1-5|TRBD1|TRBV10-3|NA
TGTGCCATCAGTGAGATAGGGGGCGGGCAGCCCCAGCATTTT
CAISEIGGGQPQHF
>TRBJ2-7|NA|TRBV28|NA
TGTGCCAGCCAGGGTTTCTACGAGCAGTACTTC
CASQGFYEQYF
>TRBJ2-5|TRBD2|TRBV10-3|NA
TGTGCCACTAAAGGGACTAGCGGGAGCGAGACCCAGTACTTC
CATKGTSGSETQYF
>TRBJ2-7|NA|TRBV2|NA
TGTGCCAGCAGTGCTGAGTACGAGCAGTACTTC
CASSAEYEQYF
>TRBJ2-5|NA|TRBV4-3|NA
TGCGCCAGCAGCCAAGTGAGGCAAGAGACCCAGTACTTC
CASSQVRQETQYF
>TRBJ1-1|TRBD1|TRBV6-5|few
TGTGCCAGCAGTTACGGGGACAGGGCTGAAGCTTTCTTT
CASSYGDRAEAFF
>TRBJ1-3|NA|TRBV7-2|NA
TGTGCCAGCAGCTTTGGGGGGGGTCGAAACACCATATATTTT
CASSFGGGRNTIYF
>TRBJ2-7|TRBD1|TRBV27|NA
TGTGCCAGCTCTACCCCGAGGGGGCTGGGGGAGCAGTACTTC
CASSTPRGLGEQYF
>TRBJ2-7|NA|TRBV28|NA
TGTGCCAGCAGTCCCCCAGGGACTCACGAGCAGTACTTC
CASSPPGTHEQYF
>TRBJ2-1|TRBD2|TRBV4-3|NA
TGCGCCAGCAGCACTCGACTAGCGGGAAATGAGCAGTTCTTC
CASSTRLAGNEQFF
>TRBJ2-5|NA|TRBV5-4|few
TGTGCCAGCAGCTTATGGGTGTACCAAGAGACCCAGTACTTC
CASSLWVYQETQYF
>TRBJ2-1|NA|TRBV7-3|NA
TGTGCCAGCAGCTTTACCGGGAGCTCCTACAATGAGCAGTTCTTC
CASSFTGSSYNEQFF
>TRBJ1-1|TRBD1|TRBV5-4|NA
TGTGCCAGTAGACAGGGGGGAGAGGGTGAAGCTTTCTTT
CASRQGGEGEAFF
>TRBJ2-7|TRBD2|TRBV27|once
TGTGCCAGCTCCTGGGGGGGAGCCTTCTACGAGCAGTACTTC
CASSWGGAFYEQYF
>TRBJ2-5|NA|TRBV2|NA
TGTGCCAGCAGGGCCGGGGAGACCCAGTACTTC
CASRAGETQYF
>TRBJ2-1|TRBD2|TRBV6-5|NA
TGTGCCAGCAGTTCCATAGCGGGCAGCTCCTACAATGAGCAGTTCTTC
CASSSIAGSSYNEQFF
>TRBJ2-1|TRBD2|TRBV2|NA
TGTGCCAGCAGGGCCGGGACTAGCGGGGAAAATGAGCAGTTCTTC
CASRAGTSGENEQFF
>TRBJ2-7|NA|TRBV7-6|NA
TGTGCCAGCAGCTTACCGGGACTCCGGGGGGAGCAGTACTTC
CASSLPGLRGEQYF